This paragraph covers one T cell receptor beta chain sequence. Its specificity is unknown. The data originate from a study of cytomegalovirus exposure and HLA in healthy donors. Points from the study as a whole: Compared with the roughly 730-donor mean, an Asian-associated ancestry cluster reportedly had fewer N-insertions, according to a later analysis. Accounts indicate the classifier identified cytomegalovirus status with strong specificity and sensitivity. Later on, an analysis tied around 17,000 TCR beta sequences to HLA alleles at 0.05 false discovery rate.

Germline CDR1 is SGHAT and CDR2 is FQNNGV. This CDR3 comprises 12 residues. V lost 5 bases to trimming and J lost 4 bases, with 9 bases between them. This PCR relied on a set of 60 Vbeta primers and 13 Jbeta primers. In the original analysis: Unique TCR beta chains totaled 65 million to 95 million in a later count, with approximately 10 million of them shared. The table came from immunoSEQ multiplex PCR; TCRdb's copy has only in-frame clones and leaves some out. The V and J calls and the clone size are those of that table, but D and trimming were determined from the DNA. Its table records some 52,000 clones.

The source material was PBMCs. The TCR sequence derives from a woman aged 55 to 70 in good health and CMV-seropositive. The V call is TRBV11-2, the J call TRBJ2-7, with D possibly matching TRBD2 (5 bases). In DNA form, the CDR3 reads TGTGCCAGCAGCCCCGAGGGTTACGAGCAGTACTTC. It encodes CASSPEGYEQYF.